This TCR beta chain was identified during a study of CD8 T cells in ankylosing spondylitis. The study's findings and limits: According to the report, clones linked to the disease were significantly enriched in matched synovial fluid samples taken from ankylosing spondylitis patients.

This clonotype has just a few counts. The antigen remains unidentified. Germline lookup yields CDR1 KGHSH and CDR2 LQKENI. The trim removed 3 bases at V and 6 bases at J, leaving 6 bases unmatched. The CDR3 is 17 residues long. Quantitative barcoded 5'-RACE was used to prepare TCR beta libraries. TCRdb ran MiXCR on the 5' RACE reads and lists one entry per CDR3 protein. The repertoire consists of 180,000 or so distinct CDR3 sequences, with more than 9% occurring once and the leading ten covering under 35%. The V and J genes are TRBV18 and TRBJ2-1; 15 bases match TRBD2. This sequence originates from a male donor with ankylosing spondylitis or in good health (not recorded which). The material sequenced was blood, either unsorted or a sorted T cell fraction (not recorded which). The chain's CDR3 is CASSPQGLAGGSNEQFF. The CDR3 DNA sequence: TGTGCCAGCTCACCTCAGGGACTAGCGGGAGGCTCCAATGAGCAGTTCTTC.